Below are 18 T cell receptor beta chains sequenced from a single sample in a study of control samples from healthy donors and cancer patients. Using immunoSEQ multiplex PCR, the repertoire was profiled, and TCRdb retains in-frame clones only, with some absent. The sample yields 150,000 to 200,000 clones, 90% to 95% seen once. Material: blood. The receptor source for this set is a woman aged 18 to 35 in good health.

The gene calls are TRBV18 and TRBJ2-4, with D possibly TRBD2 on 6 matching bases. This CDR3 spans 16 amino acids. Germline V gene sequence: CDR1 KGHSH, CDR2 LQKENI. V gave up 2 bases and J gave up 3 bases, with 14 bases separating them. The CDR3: CASSPSAGRVKNIQYF. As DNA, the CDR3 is TGTGCCAGCTCACCAAGTGCGGGAAGGGTCAAAAACATTCAGTACTTC.

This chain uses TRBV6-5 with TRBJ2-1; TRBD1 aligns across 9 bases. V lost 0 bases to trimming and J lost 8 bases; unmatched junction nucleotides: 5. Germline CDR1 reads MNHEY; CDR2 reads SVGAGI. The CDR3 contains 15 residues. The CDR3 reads CASSYSTGGWDEQFF. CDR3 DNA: TGTGCCAGCAGTTACTCTACAGGGGGCTGGGATGAGCAGTTCTTC.

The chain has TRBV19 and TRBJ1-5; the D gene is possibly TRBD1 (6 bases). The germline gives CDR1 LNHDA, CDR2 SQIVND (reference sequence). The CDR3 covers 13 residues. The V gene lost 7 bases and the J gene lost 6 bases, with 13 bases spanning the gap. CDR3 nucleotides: TGTGCCAGTAAACCAGGGGTGGGTCAGCCCCAGCATTTT. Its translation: CASKPGVGQPQHF.

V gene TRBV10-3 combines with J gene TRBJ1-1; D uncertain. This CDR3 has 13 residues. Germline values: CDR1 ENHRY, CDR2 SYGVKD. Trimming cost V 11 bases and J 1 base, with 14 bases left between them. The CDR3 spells CAVTFGQNTEAFF. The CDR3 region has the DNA TGTGCCGTGACCTTCGGTCAGAACACTGAAGCTTTCTTT.

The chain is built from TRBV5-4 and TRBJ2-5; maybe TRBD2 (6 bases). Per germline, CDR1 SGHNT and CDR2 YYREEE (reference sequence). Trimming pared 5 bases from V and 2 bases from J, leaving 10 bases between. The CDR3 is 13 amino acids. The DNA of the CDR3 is TGTGCCAGCAGAGGCGGGGATCAAGAGACCCAGTACTTC. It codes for CASRGGDQETQYF.

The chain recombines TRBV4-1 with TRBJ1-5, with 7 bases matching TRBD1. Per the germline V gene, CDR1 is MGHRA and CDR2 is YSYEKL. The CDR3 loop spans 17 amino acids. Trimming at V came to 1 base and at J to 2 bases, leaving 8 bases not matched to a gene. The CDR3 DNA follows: TGCGCCAGCAGCCAAGGGCCCCGACAGGGAGGCAATCAGCCCCAGCATTTT. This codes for CASSQGPRQGGNQPQHF.

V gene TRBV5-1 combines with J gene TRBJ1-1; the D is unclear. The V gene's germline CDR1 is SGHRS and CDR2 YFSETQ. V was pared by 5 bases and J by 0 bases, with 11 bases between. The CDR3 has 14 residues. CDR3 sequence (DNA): TGCGCCAGCAGTTTTGTGAGCATGAACACTGAAGCTTTCTTT. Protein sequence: CASSFVSMNTEAFF.

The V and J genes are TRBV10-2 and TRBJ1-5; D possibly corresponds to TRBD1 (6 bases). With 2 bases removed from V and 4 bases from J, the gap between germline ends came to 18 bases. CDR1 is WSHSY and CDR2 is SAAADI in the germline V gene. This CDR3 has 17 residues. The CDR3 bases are TGCGCCAGCAGTGAGGGGGACTCTCGAAGGGGGAATCAGCCCCAGCATTTT. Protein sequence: CASSEGDSRRGNQPQHF.

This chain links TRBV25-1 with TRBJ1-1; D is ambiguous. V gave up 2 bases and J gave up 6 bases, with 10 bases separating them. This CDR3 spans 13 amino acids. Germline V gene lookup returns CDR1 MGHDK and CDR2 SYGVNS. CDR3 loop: CASSEKIAAEAFF. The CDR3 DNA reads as TGTGCCAGCAGTGAAAAGATTGCGGCTGAAGCTTTCTTT. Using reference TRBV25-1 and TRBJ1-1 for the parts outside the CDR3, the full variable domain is EADIYQTPRYLVIGTGKKITLECSQTMGHDKMYWYQQDPGMELHLIHYSYGVNSTEKGDLSSESTVSRIRTEHFPLTLESARPSHTSQYLCASSEKIAAEAFFGQGTRLTVV.

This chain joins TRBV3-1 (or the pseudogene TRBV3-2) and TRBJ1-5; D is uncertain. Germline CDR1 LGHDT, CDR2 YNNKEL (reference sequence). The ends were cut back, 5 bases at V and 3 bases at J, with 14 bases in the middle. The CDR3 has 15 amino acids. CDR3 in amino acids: CASSLPALNNQPQHF. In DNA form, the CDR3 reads TGTGCCAGCAGCTTGCCGGCCCTAAACAATCAGCCCCAGCATTTT.

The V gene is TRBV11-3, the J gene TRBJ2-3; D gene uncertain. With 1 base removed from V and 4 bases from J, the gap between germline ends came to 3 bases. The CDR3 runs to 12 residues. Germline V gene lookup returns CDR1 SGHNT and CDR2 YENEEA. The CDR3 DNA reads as TGTGCCAGCAGCTTAGTTGCAGATACGCAGTATTTT. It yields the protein CASSLVADTQYF.

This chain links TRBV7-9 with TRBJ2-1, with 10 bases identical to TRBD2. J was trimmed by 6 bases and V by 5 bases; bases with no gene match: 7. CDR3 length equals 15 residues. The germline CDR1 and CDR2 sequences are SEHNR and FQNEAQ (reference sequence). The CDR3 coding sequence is TGTGCCAGCAGCCGTTCCAGCGGGAGGGGCAATGAGCAGTTCTTC. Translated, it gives CASSRSSGRGNEQFF.

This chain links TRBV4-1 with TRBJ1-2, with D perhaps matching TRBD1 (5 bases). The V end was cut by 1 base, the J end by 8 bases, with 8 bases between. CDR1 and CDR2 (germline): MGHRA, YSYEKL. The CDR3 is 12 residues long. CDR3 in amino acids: CASSQGRGGYTF. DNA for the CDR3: TGCGCCAGCAGCCAAGGTAGGGGAGGCTACACCTTC.

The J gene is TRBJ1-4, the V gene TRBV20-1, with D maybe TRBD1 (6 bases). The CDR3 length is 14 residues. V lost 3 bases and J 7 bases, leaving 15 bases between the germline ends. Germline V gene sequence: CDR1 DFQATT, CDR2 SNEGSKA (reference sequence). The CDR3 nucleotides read TGCAGTGCTAGTCTGCGGGGGGCGCGTGAAAAACTGTTTTTT. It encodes CSASLRGAREKLFF.

The chain's CDR3 is CSASKTGLNTEAFF. CDR3 in DNA: TGCAGTGCTAGTAAGACAGGGTTGAACACTGAAGCTTTCTTT. The V and J genes are TRBV20-1 and TRBJ1-1; 7 bases are a match to TRBD1. This CDR3 spans 14 amino acids. V dropped 3 bases and J dropped 0; count of bases not matched to a gene: 4. In germline, CDR1 is DFQATT, CDR2 SNEGSKA (reference sequence).

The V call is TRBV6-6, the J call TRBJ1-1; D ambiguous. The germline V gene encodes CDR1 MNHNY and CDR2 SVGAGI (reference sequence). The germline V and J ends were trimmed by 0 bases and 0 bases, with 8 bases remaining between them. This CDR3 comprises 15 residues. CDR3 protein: CASSYSRRMNTEAFF. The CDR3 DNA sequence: TGTGCCAGCAGTTACTCGAGAAGGATGAACACTGAAGCTTTCTTT.

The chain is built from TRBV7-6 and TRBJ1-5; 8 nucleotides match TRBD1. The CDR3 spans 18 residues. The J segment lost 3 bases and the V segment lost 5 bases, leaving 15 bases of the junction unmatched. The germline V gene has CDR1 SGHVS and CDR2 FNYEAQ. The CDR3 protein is CASSPNAGRGPYNQPQHF. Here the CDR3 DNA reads TGTGCCAGCAGCCCTAACGCAGGCAGGGGGCCCTACAATCAGCCCCAGCATTTT.

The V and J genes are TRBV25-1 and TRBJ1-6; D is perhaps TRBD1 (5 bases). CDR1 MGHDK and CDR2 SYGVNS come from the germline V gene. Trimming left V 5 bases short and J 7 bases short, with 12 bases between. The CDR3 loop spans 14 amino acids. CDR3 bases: TGTGCCAGCAGTCCAAGGGGTTGGAATTCACCCCTCCACTTT. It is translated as CASSPRGWNSPLHF.